This T cell receptor (beta chain) was obtained from a study of T-cell memory formation after mild COVID-19. Study information: Across donors, TCR clusters were largely donor specific.

With V trimmed by 5 bases and J by 0 bases, 0 bases remained unmatched. CDR1 is DFQATT, CDR2 SNEGSKA, per germline (reference sequence). CDR3 size: 12 residues. Findings and caveats of the study: Memory cells collected pre-infection included some clones that later responded, suggesting cross-reactive memory joined. Clones that contracted from day 15 to 85 were balanced CD4/CD8, while later expanders leaned CD4+.

One entry per CDR3 protein, called by TCRdb with MiXCR from the 5' RACE reads. This table holds tens of thousands of distinct CDR3 sequences, around 16% found once. As for this clonotype: Its specificity is unknown.

The chain links TRBV20-1 to TRBJ2-7, with TRBD1 matching over 8 bases. The sequenced material came from PBMCs or a T cell subset sorted from them (not recorded which). The origin of this receptor is an adult who had mild COVID-19 (a few samples of this study predate the infection). Cell type and time point are not known. CDR3 sequence (DNA): TGCAGTGCTGGACAGGGCTCCTACGAGCAGTACTTC. It encodes CSAGQGSYEQYF.